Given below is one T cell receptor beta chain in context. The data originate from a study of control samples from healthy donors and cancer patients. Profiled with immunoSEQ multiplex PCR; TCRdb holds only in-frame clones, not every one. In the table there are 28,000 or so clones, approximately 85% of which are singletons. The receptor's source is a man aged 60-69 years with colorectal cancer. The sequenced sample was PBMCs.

This chain's CDR3 is CASSESGVGNTIYF. DNA for the CDR3: TGTGCCAGCAGTGAATCAGGGGTAGGAAACACCATATATTTT. The chain uses TRBV25-1 and TRBJ1-3; possibly TRBD1 for D (6 bases). Germline assignment: CDR1 MGHDK and CDR2 SYGVNS. The germline V and J ends were trimmed by 1 base and 4 bases, with 8 bases remaining between them. CDR3 length equals 14 residues.